Below are 21 T cell receptor beta chains sequenced from a single sample in a study of radiation and T cells in renal cell carcinoma. The method was immunoSEQ multiplex PCR; TCRdb's version includes in-frame clones alone and lacks a portion of them. Among some 130,000 clones listed, around 89% were seen once. Time point specified: blood 2 weeks post-SBRT. The treatment is: 15 Gy SBRT to primary tumor, nephrectomy 4 weeks later. The sequenced sample was blood, obtained from a patient whose treatment included radiotherapy and nephrectomy. The receptors here all came from a woman aged 70-85 years with renal cell carcinoma.

This chain links TRBV29-1 with TRBJ2-5; 11 bases align to TRBD1. This CDR3 spans 14 amino acids. V was clipped by 1 base and J by 4 bases; unmatched bases: 2. Germline CDR1 and CDR2: SQVTM and ANQGSEA. The CDR3 DNA follows: TGCAGCGTTGAAGGGGACAGGGGGGGAGAGACCCAGTACTTC. It specifies CSVEGDRGGETQYF.

This clone came up a few times. The genes are TRBV6-1 and TRBJ1-5; D is unclear. Trimming removed 2 bases from V and 5 bases from J, with 13 bases in between. The CDR3 runs to 15 residues. Per the germline V gene, CDR1 is MNHNS and CDR2 is SASEGT. The CDR3 reads CASSEKEVWHQPQHF. Written as DNA, the CDR3 is TGTGCCAGCAGTGAAAAGGAGGTCTGGCATCAGCCCCAGCATTTT.

The V call is TRBV7-8, the J call TRBJ2-3; D is possibly TRBD1 (6 bases). This CDR3 comprises 15 residues. With 2 bases removed from V and 10 bases from J, the gap between germline ends came to 19 bases. Germline assignment: CDR1 SGHVS and CDR2 FQNEAQ. CDR3 protein: CASSLTQFQGYAQYF. The CDR3 region has the DNA TGTGCCAGCAGCTTAACACAATTCCAGGGGTATGCGCAGTATTTT.

The chain recombines TRBV5-4 with TRBJ2-4, with no clear D. Germline CDR1 SGHNT, CDR2 YYREEE (reference sequence). Trimming stripped 1 base from V and 0 bases from J, with 5 bases between. The CDR3 covers 14 residues. The CDR3 nucleotides read TGTGCCAGCAGCTTGAACCTAGCCAAAAACATTCAGTACTTC. The encoded protein is CASSLNLAKNIQYF.

V usage is TRBV7-2 and J usage is TRBJ2-3; D not resolved. The germline V gene encodes CDR1 SGHTA and CDR2 FQGNSA. The V end lost 1 base, the J end lost 6 bases, and 8 bases lay between the germline ends. The CDR3 runs to 13 residues. CDR3 amino acids: CASSLEERDTQYF. The CDR3 nucleotides read TGTGCCAGCAGCTTAGAAGAACGTGATACGCAGTATTTT.

The chain links TRBV4-1 to TRBJ1-6; 8 bases align to TRBD1. CDR3 length: 16 residues. Per the germline V gene, CDR1 is MGHRA and CDR2 is YSYEKL. V dropped 3 bases and J dropped 3; count of bases not matched to a gene: 4. CDR3 sequence reads: CASSQDRVDYNSPLHF. CDR3 DNA: TGCGCCAGCAGCCAGGACAGGGTCGACTATAATTCACCCCTCCACTTT.

Only one count was recorded for this clone. The chain recombines TRBV30 with TRBJ2-7; D not resolved. The CDR3 covers 12 residues. Germline assignment: CDR1 GTSNPN and CDR2 SVGIG (reference sequence). The V end was cut by 7 bases, the J end by 5 bases, with 15 bases between. The CDR3 nucleotides read TGTGCCTACACAAAACGACGTAACGAGCAGTACTTC. It translates to CAYTKRRNEQYF.

The V call is TRBV9, the J call TRBJ1-6, with D perhaps matching TRBD1 (5 bases). The CDR3 spans 16 residues. CDR1 is SGDLS and CDR2 is YYNGEE in the germline V gene. Trimming shortened V by 0 bases and J by 7 bases, and 14 bases separated the two germline ends. The CDR3 loop reads CASSVGGGKNNSPLHF. CDR3 DNA sequence: TGTGCCAGCAGCGTAGGGGGGGGTAAAAACAATTCACCCCTCCACTTT.

V is TRBV9 and J is TRBJ2-3, with D tentatively TRBD1 (7 bases). CDR3 length: 16 residues. The ends were cut back, 0 bases at V and 2 bases at J, with 13 bases in the middle. Germline V gene sequence: CDR1 SGDLS, CDR2 YYNGEE. Written as DNA, the CDR3 is TGTGCCAGCAGCGTAGAGGGCAGGGGGGACACAGATACGCAGTATTTT. Protein sequence: CASSVEGRGDTDTQYF.

This chain uses TRBV7-2 with TRBJ1-3, with D maybe TRBD1 (5 bases). The CDR3 is made up of 15 amino acids. Germline CDR1 SGHTA, CDR2 FQGNSA. Between the trimmed V and J ends, which lost 1 base and 0 bases, there was a span of 7 bases. CDR3 sequence reads: CASSLDRRSGNTIYF. For the CDR3, the DNA is TGTGCCAGCAGCTTAGACAGGCGCTCTGGAAACACCATATATTTT.

The CDR3 region is CASSLSRDSYGYTF. CDR3 nucleotide sequence: TGTGCCAGCAGTCTCTCCCGGGACAGCTATGGCTACACCTTC. The chain is built from TRBV5-5 and TRBJ1-2; 7 nucleotides agree with TRBD1. There are 14 residues in the CDR3. The germline gives CDR1 SGHKS, CDR2 YYEKEE (reference sequence). The J segment lost 4 bases and the V segment lost 5 bases, leaving 8 bases of the junction unmatched. The variable domain in full, completed from reference TRBV5-5 and TRBJ1-2, reads DAGVTQSPTHLIKTRGQQVTLRCSPISGHKSVSWYQQVLGQGPQFIFQYYEKEERGRGNFPDRFSARQFPNYSSELNVNALLLGDSALYLCASSLSRDSYGYTFGSGTRLTVV.

The chain uses TRBV6-1 and TRBJ1-2; possibly TRBD1 for D (5 bases). The germline V gene encodes CDR1 MNHNS and CDR2 SASEGT. The CDR3 is 12 amino acids. Trimming cost V 2 bases and J 5 bases, with 6 bases left between them. The CDR3: CASSEQGYGYTF. As DNA, the CDR3 is TGTGCCAGCAGTGAACAGGGTTATGGCTACACCTTC.

There are a few counts of this clone. J is TRBJ1-5 and V is TRBV6-1; 8 nucleotides align to TRBD1. J lost 7 bases, V lost 10 bases, and 9 bases had no gene match. Germline CDR1 and CDR2: MNHNS and SASEGT. The CDR3 is 13 residues long. The CDR3 here is CAISDRVGQPQHF. CDR3 nucleotide sequence: TGTGCCATCTCGGACAGGGTGGGACAGCCCCAGCATTTT.

This clone appeared a single time. The rearrangement uses TRBV5-1 and TRBJ1-2; 9 bases map to TRBD1. Losses at the gene ends were 0 bases for V and 6 bases for J; bases not matched to a gene: 12. The germline V gene has CDR1 SGHRS and CDR2 YFSETQ. The CDR3 extends over 17 amino acids. The DNA of the CDR3 is TGCGCCAGCAGCTTGGGAACAGGGGGCCTTAAGTTGGATGGCTACACCTTC. It is translated as CASSLGTGGLKLDGYTF.

To note about this clone: In the same sample, other DNA sequences code for this CDR3. V is TRBV19 and J is TRBJ2-2; D perhaps matches TRBD1 (6 bases). Between the trimmed V and J ends, which lost 4 bases and 4 bases, there was a span of 7 bases. This CDR3 contains 13 residues. Germline V lookup: CDR1 LNHDA, CDR2 SQIVND (reference sequence). The CDR3 DNA reads TGTGCCAGTAGTAGCAGGGGCACCGGGGAGCTGTTTTTT. Translation gives CASSSRGTGELFF.

This clone turned up a few times. The chain carries TRBV2 and TRBJ1-2, with D tentatively TRBD1 (5 bases). The germline V gene has CDR1 SNHLY and CDR2 FYNNEI. The CDR3 sequence is 13 residues long. The V end lost 2 bases, the J end lost 5 bases, and 9 bases lay between the germline ends. The CDR3 DNA reads TGTGCCAGCAGTGAATATGGGGGTTATGGCTACACCTTC. As protein: CASSEYGGYGYTF.

This chain joins TRBV5-1 and TRBJ2-5, with no clear D. CDR3 size: 15 residues. CDR1 and CDR2 (germline): SGHRS, YFSETQ. V dropped 0 bases and J dropped 3 bases, with 12 bases sitting between them. CDR3: CASSLEGLEKETQYF. DNA of the CDR3: TGCGCCAGCAGCTTGGAAGGATTAGAGAAAGAGACCCAGTACTTC.

This chain uses TRBV5-1 with TRBJ1-2, with D uncertain. Germline lookup yields CDR1 SGHRS and CDR2 YFSETQ. Trimming cost V 2 bases and J 0 bases, with 8 bases left between them. This CDR3 region has 14 residues. The CDR3 nucleotides read TGCGCCAGCAGCTTCCCGACCTCTAACTATGGCTACACCTTC. This gives the protein CASSFPTSNYGYTF. Together with reference TRBV5-1 and TRBJ1-2, the CDR3 gives the full variable domain: KAGVTQTPRYLIKTRGQQVTLSCSPISGHRSVSWYQQTPGQGLQFLFEYFSETQRNKGNFPGRFSGRQFSNSRSEMNVSTLELGDSALYLCASSFPTSNYGYTFGSGTRLTVV.

The chain combines TRBV7-2 with TRBJ2-3; no clear D gene. V was pared by 5 bases and J by 2 bases, with 11 bases between. From germline, CDR1 is SGHTA and CDR2 FQGNSA. The CDR3 is made up of 14 amino acids. The CDR3 DNA sequence: TGTGCCAGCAGCGTGGGAAGTTTCACAGATACGCAGTATTTT. This gives the protein CASSVGSFTDTQYF. The variable domain in full, with the rest retrieved from reference TRBV7-2 and TRBJ2-3, is GAGVSQSPSNKVTEKGKDVELRCDPISGHTALYWYRQSLGQGLEFLIYFQGNSAPDKSGLPSDRFSAERTGGSVSTLTIQRTQQEDSAVYLCASSVGSFTDTQYFGPGTRLTVL.

This chain uses TRBV6-5 with TRBJ1-1; D is unclear. Germline loops: CDR1 MNHEY, CDR2 SVGAGI. V lost 5 bases, J lost 4 bases, and 14 bases lay in between. The CDR3 totals 14 residues. The CDR3 coding sequence is TGTGCCAGCAGTCCCCGCACATGGGGCACTGAAGCTTTCTTT. This translates into CASSPRTWGTEAFF.

CDR3 nucleotides: TGTGCCAGCAGTTACTCGGCCAGCGGGGGGGCGAATGAGCAGTTCTTC. Amino acids: CASSYSASGGANEQFF. This chain uses TRBV6-5 with TRBJ2-1; 10 bases are a match to TRBD2. There are 16 residues in the CDR3. Germline V gives CDR1 MNHEY, CDR2 SVGAGI. V lost 0 bases and J lost 7; bases outside the gene matches: 6.